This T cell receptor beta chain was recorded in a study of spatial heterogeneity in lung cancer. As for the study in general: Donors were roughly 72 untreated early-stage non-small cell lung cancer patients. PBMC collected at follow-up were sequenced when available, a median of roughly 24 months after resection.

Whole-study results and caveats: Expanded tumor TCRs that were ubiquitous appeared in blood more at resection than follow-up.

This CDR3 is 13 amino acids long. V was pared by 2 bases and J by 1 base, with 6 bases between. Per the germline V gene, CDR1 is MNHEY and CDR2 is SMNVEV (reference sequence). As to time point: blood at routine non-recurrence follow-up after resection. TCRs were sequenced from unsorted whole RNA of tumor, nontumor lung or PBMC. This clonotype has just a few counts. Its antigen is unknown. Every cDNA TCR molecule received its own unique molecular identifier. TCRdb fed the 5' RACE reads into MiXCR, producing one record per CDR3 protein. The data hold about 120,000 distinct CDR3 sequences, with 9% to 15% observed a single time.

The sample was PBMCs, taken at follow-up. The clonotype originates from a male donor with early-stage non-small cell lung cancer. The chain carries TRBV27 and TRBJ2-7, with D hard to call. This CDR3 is CASSLVPSYEQYF. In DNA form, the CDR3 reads TGTGCCAGCAGTTTAGTCCCGTCCTACGAGCAGTACTTC.